The present T cell receptor (beta chain) was sequenced within a study of graft-versus-host responses after intestinal transplantation. The V and J ends lost 5 bases and 2 bases, in that order; junction bases with no gene match: 3. The CDR3 extends over 13 amino acids. Germline V gives CDR1 SGHTA, CDR2 FQGNSA. With respect to this clone: No antigen is known for it.

Broader study findings: The authors found GvH clones in recipient marrow, some appearing first in ileum or blood.

Assay used: immunoSEQ multiplex PCR; TCRdb lists only in-frame clones, some missing. The top ten clones hold approximately 1.3% of a sample with 70,000 to 80,000 clones, about 92% of them seen once. This sequence originates from a human donor who received an intestinal transplant. Here the sequenced sample was unstimulated CD8+ T cells sorted from spleen or lymph node cells, taken before intestinal transplant. The gene calls are TRBV7-2 and TRBJ2-7, with 7 bases fitting TRBD2. The CDR3 bases are TGTGCCAGCAGCCCGGGACTAACCTACGAGCAGTACTTC. As protein: CASSPGLTYEQYF.